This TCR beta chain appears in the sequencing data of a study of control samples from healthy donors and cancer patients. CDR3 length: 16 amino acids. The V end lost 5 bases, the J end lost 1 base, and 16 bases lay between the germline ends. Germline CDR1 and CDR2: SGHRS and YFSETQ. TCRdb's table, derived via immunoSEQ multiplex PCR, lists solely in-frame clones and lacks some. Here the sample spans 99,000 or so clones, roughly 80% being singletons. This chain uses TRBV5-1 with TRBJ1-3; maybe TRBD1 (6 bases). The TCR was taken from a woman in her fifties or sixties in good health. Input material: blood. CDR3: CASSTDSPWSGNTIYF. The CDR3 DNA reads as TGCGCCAGCAGTACGGACAGCCCCTGGTCTGGAAACACCATATATTTT.